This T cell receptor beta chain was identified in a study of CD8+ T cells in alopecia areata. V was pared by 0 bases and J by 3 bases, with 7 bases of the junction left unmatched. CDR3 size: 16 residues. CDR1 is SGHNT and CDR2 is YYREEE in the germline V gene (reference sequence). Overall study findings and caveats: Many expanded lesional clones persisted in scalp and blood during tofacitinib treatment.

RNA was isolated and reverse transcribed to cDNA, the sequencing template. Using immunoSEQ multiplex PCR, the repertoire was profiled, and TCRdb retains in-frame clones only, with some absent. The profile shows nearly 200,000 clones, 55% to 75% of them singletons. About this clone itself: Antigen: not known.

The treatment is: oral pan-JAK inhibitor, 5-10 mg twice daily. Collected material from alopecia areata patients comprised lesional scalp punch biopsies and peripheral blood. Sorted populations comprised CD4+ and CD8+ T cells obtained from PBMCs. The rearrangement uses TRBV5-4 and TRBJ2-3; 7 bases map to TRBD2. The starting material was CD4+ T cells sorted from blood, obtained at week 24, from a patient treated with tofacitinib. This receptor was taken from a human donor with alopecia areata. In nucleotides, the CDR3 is TGTGCCAGCAGCTTGGCGGGAGGTAGCGGGACAGATACGCAGTATTTT. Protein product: CASSLAGGSGTDTQYF. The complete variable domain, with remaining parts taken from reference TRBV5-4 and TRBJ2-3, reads ETGVTQSPTHLIKTRGQQVTLRCSSQSGHNTVSWYQQALGQGPQFIFQYYREEENGRGNFPPRFSGLQFPNYSSELNVNALELDDSALYLCASSLAGGSGTDTQYFGPGTRLTVL.